This T cell receptor beta chain was captured by sequencing in a study of blood T cell repertoires in COVID-19. Study information: Specimens from acute and convalescent COVID-19 originated in the United States, Italy and Spain. Sources were T cells, B-cell-depleted T cells, or PBMCs; the material itself was cDNA or gDNA.

In the authors' methods: Amplification of reference gene primers provided the estimated nucleated cell counts. TCRdb's copy holds only in-frame clones and misses some; the assay was immunoSEQ multiplex PCR. V, J and clone size derive from that table, while D and trimming were established from the DNA sequence. The repertoire holds fewer than 65,000 clones, with 90% as singletons. This CDR3 spans 15 amino acids. Germline V lookup: CDR1 LGHDT, CDR2 YNNKEL (reference sequence). V lost 1 base and J 0 bases, leaving 7 bases between the germline ends. This chain uses TRBV3-1 (or the pseudogene TRBV3-2) with TRBJ2-4; D call uncertain. This TCR derives from a human donor in a cohort sampled during active COVID-19. Sequenced input: peripheral blood. The CDR3 is CASSQGSVAKNIQYF. In DNA, the CDR3 is TGTGCCAGCAGCCAAGGATCAGTAGCCAAAAACATTCAGTACTTC.